Sequencing of this T cell receptor (beta chain) was carried out in a study of Ad26.COV2.S vaccination and SARS-CoV-2 variants (dated by TCRdb to about 2021). Turning to the overall study: Vaccine-arm donors came from COV1001, a multicentre, randomized, double-blind, placebo-controlled phase I-IIa trial of Ad26.COV2.S in healthy adults. Ad26.COV2.S was administered intramuscularly at a dose of 5x10^10 or 1x10^11 viral particles, either as one shot or as two shots given 56 days apart. Sequencing of the TCRbeta repertoire served to evaluate the specificity and breadth of SARS-CoV-2-reactive T cell receptors following Ad26.COV2.S vaccination. A total of approximately 30 samples were included in the TCR-sequenced set, comprising about 20 Ad26.COV2.S vaccine recipients, 5 placebo recipients and 8 SARS-CoV-2 convalescent individuals. Participants in the trial were split at random into five groups of five each, receiving low-dose or high-dose Ad26.COV2.S once or twice, or else placebo on both occasions. Throughout the experiments and outcome assessment, investigators stayed blinded to trial group allocation.

The sample's treatment or condition, from its label and the paper: some 19 received Ad26.COV2.S at low or high dose, single or two shots; about 5 received placebo; per-sample allocation not given. Repertoires of vaccine and placebo recipients were sequenced from samples collected on day 63 after the first injection. Between 29 July and 7 August 2020, Cohort 1b enrolled 20 to 30 adults aged 18-55 years at one site in Boston, USA. As a vaccine, Ad26.COV2.S was a replication-incompetent adenovirus type 26 vector that expressed a prefusion-stabilized SARS-CoV-2 spike protein derived from the original Wuhan strain. Paper-wide results and their limitations: Non-spike TCR breadth was comparable between vaccine and placebo recipients, consistent with the vaccine containing only spike. The study was not powered to compare responses between vaccine doses or regimens. After vaccination, substantial breadth of spike-specific CD8+ and CD4+ T cell responses was reported. Compared with placebo recipients, Ad26.COV2.S recipients showed higher spike-specific TCR breadth (P = 0.0014). According to the authors, total T cell responses may have been underestimated by the TCR breadth and depth analyses.

V sheds 2 bases and J sheds 7 bases, leaving 17 bases between their ends. From its cysteine to its phenylalanine, the CDR3 spans 15 amino acids. Only the CDR3 DNA is retained, 45 bases long and in frame from the first base. Via the germline V gene, CDR1 is MNHEY and CDR2 SVGAGI. TCRbeta CDR3 regions were sequenced with the immunoSEQ Assay. After extraction, genomic DNA underwent amplification by bias-controlled multiplex PCR, followed by high-throughput sequencing. For the original study's pipeline: To quantify the absolute abundance of each unique TCRbeta CDR3 region, sequences were collapsed and filtered. T cell fraction was estimated by normalizing TCRbeta template counts to usable DNA, with usable DNA measured through amplification of reference genes found in all nucleated cells. Repertoire TCRs were annotated as SARS-CoV-2-specific when V gene, CDR3 amino acid sequence and J gene were exactly matched to a known reactive TCR set. MIRA supplied the reference SARS-CoV-2 TCR set, which was filtered for enrichment in COVID-19-positive ImmuneCODE repertoires so that public or cross-reactive TCRs were removed. Based on the MIRA antigens, annotated TCRs were further analysed at the level of specific ORF or position within ORF. Breadth was defined as annotated unique rearrangements over total unique productive rearrangements; depth was the summed frequency of those rearrangements. Group comparisons of TCR breadth used two-sided Wilcoxon rank-sum tests. Entries here come from immuneACCESS through TCRdb and include only in-frame sequences with V and J called. Some clones fail to appear in such tables; in the studies checked, an unresolved V gene covers under half of the shortfall, and the cause of the remainder is unknown. Clonal size and the V and J genes are those of that table, whereas D and trimming came from the DNA. For this sample the table gives fewer than 300,000 clones, of which over 75% were detected only once. Clones ranked in the top ten supply more than 2.5% of the sample.

A word on this clone: The antigen this receptor binds is unknown. The record has no base qualities; no much larger clone is one base away.

The sequence came from a person aged 18-60 years who received the Ad26.COV2.S COVID-19 vaccine or a placebo. The sample in question was peripheral blood, obtained in a trial of Ad26.COV2.S vaccine versus placebo. Recombination connected TRBV6-5 to TRBJ1-2; a weak D assignment points to TRBD1 (5 bases agree). The DNA reads as follows: TGTGCCAGCAGTTACCTCACCGACAGAGTGGGTGGCTACACCTTC. It specifies CASSYLTDRVGGYTF.